The TCR beta chain described here comes from a study of beta chain features in type 1 diabetes (dated by TCRdb to between 2018 and 2020). Concerning the study at large: Mean age, gender distribution, total cell number and subset yield were not different between patients and healthy donors. Across all samples, around 99 million sorted cells were examined, and cell number per subset correlated strongly with RNA yield. In the study, recently diagnosed type 1 diabetes patients and matched healthy donors were compared on the TCRB repertoires of their sorted circulating CD4+ T cell subsets. Regulatory and stem cell-like memory subsets were isolated from only 8 patients and roughly eight healthy donors, whereas naive and central memory subsets came from all 30 or so donors. Findings and caveats that apply to the study as a whole: Naive, central memory and regulatory TCRB repertoires appeared more similar among patients than among healthy donors. Because cDNA was sequenced instead of genomic DNA, activated cells with high expression could be over-represented, although the groups did not differ in activation or CD3 levels. Because small numbers of individuals were included in the HLA sub-analyses, any influence of HLA type on TCRB rearrangement was left unresolved. Fewer insertions and more nucleotide deletions at VDJ recombination sites were observed in patients with type 1 diabetes, implying thymic rearrangement abnormalities. Shorter templates might be favored by PCR, yet because patient and control samples were amplified and corrected together, any such skew would affect both groups equally. A moderate but significant shortening of TCRB CDR3 length was observed in type 1 diabetes patients in all four CD4+ subsets.

In this sample, this clone turned up many times. No antigen is known for it. It has no much larger one-base neighbor in the sample; base qualities were not kept. The entire isolated RNA was reverse transcribed using the High Capacity cDNA Reverse Transcription Kit, and thus expressed TCRB transcripts were sequenced. Deep immunoSEQ sequencing was applied to naive, central memory and regulatory T cell samples, giving an average of around 4 million total reads per sample. Sorted cells were lysed in RLT buffer, and RNA was extracted using DNase-treated RNeasy Micro or Mini kits according to cell number. To prevent cross-contamination, each cell subset was processed individually, whereas patient and healthy donor samples were processed jointly. Using the immunoSEQ multiplex PCR, TCRB sequences were amplified from cDNA into 87-bp fragments spanning the CDR3 region. Sequencing of the amplicons was done on the Illumina HiSeq platform. The published analysis was carried out like this. Synthetic template baselines were used to correct PCR bias computationally, reads within Hamming distance 2 were collapsed together, and singletons that could not be merged were discarded. Reads were aligned against IMGT to assign V, D and J genes, CDR3 length and insertions or deletions at six rearrangement sites. Within each subset, clonotype counts were normalized to sorted cell number, after which true diversity and Gini coefficients were computed with the tcR R package. Repertoire sharing was quantified using the overlap coefficient calculated on TCRB nucleotide sequences. Here the immuneACCESS table is served through TCRdb, limited to in-frame sequences with V and J called. Missing clones are a known gap in these copies; in checked studies unresolved V genes cover under half, and the rest lacks a known reason. V and J calls and clone size are copied from that table; D and trimming were computed from the DNA. In all, the sample holds fewer than 200,000 clones, and approximately 13% of those were seen once. Less than 0.7% of the sample is in the top ten clones.

A single peripheral blood draw of around 120 mL on average was collected from each donor into heparinised tubes. Naive, central memory, regulatory and stem cell-like memory CD4+ T cells were sorted on a BD FACSAria II using a panel including CD45RO, CCR7, CD25, CD127, CD95 and CD27. All sorted populations exceeded 95% purity. PBMCs were isolated right away by Lymphoprep density gradient centrifugation and were stained directly, without culture. To minimize batch effects, samples were stained and sorted in pairs, one healthy donor with one patient per experiment. The CDR3 holds 14 amino acids from the cysteine to the phenylalanine. This entry keeps only the CDR3 DNA: 42 bases, framed from base 1. The germline V gene (reference sequence) supplies CDR1 SEHNR and CDR2 FQNEAQ. The V and J ends are trimmed by 5 bases and 1 base, leaving 12 bases between them.

Source material: central memory CD4+ T cells from blood. Here the chain combines TRBV7-9 and TRBJ2-7; too little of a D gene remains to name it. The TCR comes from a woman between 18 and 29 years old in good health. The base sequence is TGTGCCAGCAGCAGCTTGGGCCCATCCTACGAGCAGTACTTC. Translated, it gives CASSSLGPSYEQYF.